The 13 T cell receptor beta chains given below trace back to one sample, sequenced in a study of OX40 agonist ivuxolimab in advanced cancers. Sequenced by immunoSEQ multiplex PCR; TCRdb stores in-frame clones only, minus some. The profile shows 80,000 to 95,000 clones, 70% to 90% of them singletons. The sequencing used CD4+ or CD8+ T cells sorted from blood, collected in a trial of the OX40 agonist ivuxolimab. The receptors stem from an adult with an advanced solid tumor such as melanoma, head and neck, liver or kidney cancer.

The V and J genes are TRBV11-2 and TRBJ2-5; D gene uncertain. This CDR3 comprises 16 residues. Per germline, CDR1 SGHAT and CDR2 FQNNGV. Deletions cut 2 bases from V and 1 base from J, with 14 bases between. The CDR3 DNA is TGTGCCAGCAGCTTATACCTAGAGGCAGTCCAAGAGACCCAGTACTTC. It translates to CASSLYLEAVQETQYF.

The chain is built from TRBV27 and TRBJ2-5; D call uncertain. The CDR3 is made up of 13 amino acids. V lost 5 bases, J lost 7 bases, and 14 bases lay in between. CDR1 is MNHEY, CDR2 SMNVEV, per germline (reference sequence). The CDR3 DNA is TGTGCCAGCAGTCCTCCCAGCAGGTCGACCCAGTACTTC. It yields the protein CASSPPSRSTQYF.

The chain carries TRBV7-2 and TRBJ2-7; D is perhaps TRBD1 (6 bases). Germline V lookup: CDR1 SGHTA, CDR2 FQGNSA. Trimming removed 1 base at V and 5 bases at J, with 15 bases between. This CDR3 is built from 15 residues. In nucleotides, the CDR3 is TGTGCCAGCAGCTTAGAATGGGGGCCTATGAACGAGCAGTACTTC. Translated, it gives CASSLEWGPMNEQYF.

This chain connects TRBV27 to TRBJ2-7, with D uncertain. V was cut by 5 bases and J by 1 base, with 18 bases left in between. Germline loops: CDR1 MNHEY, CDR2 SMNVEV (reference sequence). This CDR3 comprises 16 residues. CDR3 protein: CASSPNHLLRSYEQYF. The CDR3 DNA is TGTGCCAGCAGTCCAAACCACCTTTTAAGATCCTACGAGCAGTACTTC.

The V gene is TRBV19, the J gene TRBJ1-5, with TRBD1 matching over 8 bases. V was clipped by 6 bases and J by 3 bases; unmatched bases: 10. CDR1 and CDR2 (germline): LNHDA, SQIVND (reference sequence). The CDR3 is 16 residues long. CDR3: CASSQYRGRLNQPQHF. The CDR3 nucleotides are TGTGCCAGTAGCCAGTACAGGGGGAGGCTCAATCAGCCCCAGCATTTT. The variable domain in full, with the rest retrieved from reference TRBV19 and TRBJ1-5, is DGGITQSPKYLFRKEGQNVTLSCEQNLNHDAMYWYRQDPGQGLRLIYYSQIVNDFQKGDIAEGYSVSREKKESFPLTVTSAQKNPTAFYLCASSQYRGRLNQPQHFGDGTRLSIL.

The CDR3 sequence is CASSPDGTGKETQYF. In DNA form, the CDR3 reads TGCGCCAGCAGTCCGGACGGGACAGGGAAAGAGACCCAGTACTTC. The V and J genes are TRBV4-1 and TRBJ2-5, with 9 bases identical to TRBD1. Germline V CDR1 and CDR2: MGHRA, YSYEKL. The CDR3 spans 15 residues. Germline trimming cut 6 bases from V and 3 bases from J; bases unmatched to any gene: 8.

This sequence joins TRBV19 and TRBJ1-1, with D possibly TRBD1 on 5 matching bases. The germline gives CDR1 LNHDA, CDR2 SQIVND (reference sequence). The CDR3 covers 12 residues. Trimming left V 2 bases short and J 11 bases short, with 12 bases between. CDR3 residues: CASSIRDGRAFF. The CDR3 DNA reads as TGTGCCAGTAGTATAAGGGACGGTCGGGCTTTCTTT.

The rearrangement uses TRBV5-1 and TRBJ2-3, with D perhaps being TRBD1 or TRBD2 (5 bases each). This CDR3 has 16 amino acids. Between the trimmed V and J ends, which lost 8 bases and 0 bases, there was a span of 19 bases. Germline V gene data show CDR1 as SGHRS and CDR2 as YFSETQ. The CDR3 DNA sequence: TGCGCCAGTGAGCTTGGAGTAGGGGAGAGCACAGATACGCAGTATTTT. This sequence encodes CASELGVGESTDTQYF.

The chain combines TRBV5-6 with TRBJ2-5; no clear D gene. The CDR3 is 12 residues long. V lost 4 bases and J 5 bases, leaving 9 bases between the germline ends. In germline, CDR1 is SGHDT, CDR2 YYEEEE. The CDR3 protein is CASSLLPETQYF. The CDR3 nucleotides are TGTGCCAGCAGCCTCCTCCCGGAGACCCAGTACTTC.

The chain is built from TRBV6-6 and TRBJ1-6; D is ambiguous. CDR3 size: 12 residues. Deletions cut 2 bases from V and 10 bases from J, with 6 bases between. CDR1 and CDR2 (germline): MNHNY, SVGAGI (reference sequence). The chain's CDR3 is CASSYPGSPLHF. CDR3 nucleotides: TGTGCCAGCAGTTACCCAGGATCACCCCTCCACTTT.

This clone was counted only a few times. The rearrangement joins TRBV4-1 to TRBJ1-2; 7 bases line up with TRBD1. The CDR3 is 17 residues long. Germline V lookup: CDR1 MGHRA, CDR2 YSYEKL. The junction had 19 bases not matched to a gene; V was cut back by 4 bases and J by 8 bases. The CDR3 reads CASSRQRQGTRMEGYTF. In DNA form, the CDR3 reads TGCGCCAGCAGCCGACAAAGACAGGGTACTCGGATGGAGGGCTACACCTTC.

V usage is TRBV27 and J usage is TRBJ1-1, with TRBD1 matching over 7 bases. Germline lookup yields CDR1 MNHEY and CDR2 SMNVEV (reference sequence). The CDR3 consists of 13 residues. V dropped 3 bases and J dropped 10; count of bases not matched to a gene: 8. The CDR3 reads CASSFSRGWAAFF. The DNA of the CDR3 is TGTGCCAGCAGTTTCAGCAGGGGGTGGGCAGCTTTCTTT.

J is TRBJ1-2 and V is TRBV28; D gene uncertain. This CDR3 spans 12 amino acids. V lost 7 bases and J 4 bases, leaving 10 bases between the germline ends. Germline values: CDR1 MDHEN, CDR2 SYDVKM. In nucleotides, the CDR3 is TGTGCCAGCACAGCTTTGGGCTATGGCTACACCTTC. This encodes CASTALGYGYTF.